The 27 T cell receptor beta chains below all came from one sample that was sequenced in a study of T-cell memory formation after mild COVID-19. A single record per CDR3 protein comes from TCRdb applying MiXCR to the 5' RACE reads. The data contain a few hundred thousand distinct CDR3 sequences, under 25% of them singletons. What was sequenced was PBMCs or a T cell subset sorted from them (not recorded which). These receptors were taken from an adult woman who had mild COVID-19 (a few samples of this study predate the infection). Cell type and time point are not known.

V and J are TRBV20-1 and TRBJ1-1; 7 nucleotides agree with TRBD1. The trim removed 4 bases at V and 11 bases at J, leaving 16 bases unmatched. The CDR3 spans 14 residues. Germline loops: CDR1 DFQATT, CDR2 SNEGSKA (reference sequence). CDR3: CSATSTTGLLKAFF. In nucleotides, the CDR3 is TGCAGTGCTACATCCACGACAGGGCTGTTAAAGGCTTTCTTT.

This clonotype occurred a few times. The gene calls are TRBV29-1 and TRBJ1-2, with D perhaps TRBD1 (5 bases). CDR3 length equals 13 residues. V lost 6 bases and J 2 bases, leaving 13 bases between the germline ends. The V gene's germline CDR1 is SQVTM and CDR2 ANQGSEA. As DNA, the CDR3 is TGCAGCGTGAACATGGGGGGGAACTATGGCTACACCTTC. Its protein product is CSVNMGGNYGYTF.

This clonotype has more than one count but fewer than ten. This rearrangement joins TRBV6-6 to TRBJ2-5; tentatively, D is TRBD2 (6 bases). CDR1 and CDR2 from the germline V gene are MNHNY and SVGAGI (reference sequence). The V end was cut by 5 bases, the J end by 5 bases, with 15 bases between. The CDR3 runs 14 residues. The CDR3 spells CASSRDSRWETQYF. In DNA, the CDR3 is TGTGCCAGCAGTCGGGACTCCCGGTGGGAGACCCAGTACTTC.

In regard to this clonotype: Here the CDR3 omits its conserved ending phenylalanine or tryptophan, so a read error is the likely source. Because the CDR3's place on the DNA is in doubt, the DNA is left out and the CDR3 is given as listed by TCRdb. This chain joins TRBV6-1 and TRBJ2-1; TRBD2 was called by the table and not checked on the DNA. The CDR3 totals 16 residues, both ends included. CDR1 is MNHNS and CDR2 is SASEGT in the germline V gene. This CDR3 reads CASSELGQELAWSGPR.

Here the CDR3 DNA reads TGTGCCAGCAGCCCCCAAAGGACCCAGGGAACCTACGAGCAGTACTTC. This gives the protein CASSPQRTQGTYEQYF. V is TRBV7-2 and J is TRBJ2-7, with TRBD1 as a possible D gene (5 bases). CDR1 is SGHTA and CDR2 is FQGNSA in the germline V gene. V lost 5 bases and J 2 bases, leaving 19 bases between the germline ends. The CDR3 runs to 16 residues.

This rearrangement joins TRBV5-1 to TRBJ2-1; 9 nucleotides match TRBD2. After removal of 0 bases from V and 8 bases from J, the junction contained 6 bases not matched to a gene. This CDR3 spans 15 amino acids. The germline V gene encodes CDR1 SGHRS and CDR2 YFSETQ. The CDR3 region has the DNA TGCGCCAGCAGCTTGGAAGCTAGCGGGGCTGATGAGCAGTTCTTC. This codes for CASSLEASGADEQFF. The entire variable domain, with the rest obtained from reference TRBV5-1 and TRBJ2-1, is as follows: KAGVTQTPRYLIKTRGQQVTLSCSPISGHRSVSWYQQTPGQGLQFLFEYFSETQRNKGNFPGRFSGRQFSNSRSEMNVSTLELGDSALYLCASSLEASGADEQFFGPGTRLTVL.

This clonotype was detected a few times. The chain couples TRBV24-1 to TRBJ2-5, with 9 bases identical to TRBD1. V lost 4 bases and J lost 5; bases outside the gene matches: 16. This CDR3 spans 18 amino acids. Germline loops: CDR1 KGHDR, CDR2 SFDVKD. The CDR3 DNA sequence: TGTGCCACCAGTGACAGCCCGGGACAGGGTTCTAAGACGGAGACCCAGTACTTC. Translation gives CATSDSPGQGSKTETQYF.

The chain links TRBV11-2 to TRBJ1-1; D call uncertain. CDR1 is SGHAT, CDR2 FQNNGV, per germline. With 2 bases removed from V and 0 bases from J, the gap between germline ends came to 13 bases. This CDR3 spans 16 amino acids. The CDR3 nucleotides are TGTGCCAGCAGCTTAACCCCCGGCGGCCTGAACACTGAAGCTTTCTTT. Its protein is CASSLTPGGLNTEAFF.

The chain carries TRBV9 and TRBJ2-1; weak D call: TRBD2 (6 bases). V lost 1 base and J lost 5, with 16 bases in between. This CDR3 is built from 16 residues. Germline lookup yields CDR1 SGDLS and CDR2 YYNGEE. In DNA form, the CDR3 reads TGTGCCAGCAGCGTAAATATGTGGGAGGCAGACAATGAGCAGTTCTTC. This encodes CASSVNMWEADNEQFF.

This clonotype was counted a few times. This chain connects TRBV20-1 to TRBJ2-5; D ambiguous. V was shortened by 6 bases and J by 4 bases, with 12 bases between the two germline ends. The CDR3 totals 12 residues. The V gene's germline CDR1 is DFQATT and CDR2 SNEGSKA (reference sequence). The CDR3 loop reads CSAKAAAETQYF. The DNA of the CDR3 is TGCAGTGCCAAGGCAGCAGCAGAGACCCAGTACTTC.

The sample holds a few counts of this clonotype. This chain links TRBV3-1 with TRBJ1-1, with unresolved D. There are 14 residues in the CDR3. V was clipped by 1 base and J by 4 bases, with 10 bases between them. Germline lookup yields CDR1 LGHDT and CDR2 YNNKEL (reference sequence). CDR3 coding DNA: TGTGCCAGCAGCCAAGGAGGGCCGGGCACTGAAGCTTTCTTT. Translation gives CASSQGGPGTEAFF.

This sequence joins TRBV6-1 and TRBJ2-3; D is undetermined. V lost 7 bases and J lost 6, with 17 bases in between. Germline V gene lookup returns CDR1 MNHNS and CDR2 SASEGT. The CDR3 contains 14 residues. The CDR3 DNA reads TGTGCCAGCACCCTCGAGATAAGTCCCGATACGCAGTATTTT. This encodes CASTLEISPDTQYF.

The chain recombines TRBV12-3 or TRBV12-4 with TRBJ1-2; 7 bases align to TRBD1. This CDR3 has 15 residues. The junction had 7 bases not matched to a gene; V was cut back by 6 bases and J by 0 bases. CDR3 residues: CASSLTGFPNYGYTF. CDR3 nucleotides: TGTGCCAGCAGCCTGACAGGGTTCCCTAACTATGGCTACACCTTC.

This chain uses TRBV25-1 with TRBJ1-1; 7 nucleotides agree with TRBD1. Losses at the gene ends were 8 bases for V and 5 bases for J; bases not matched to a gene: 14. Germline CDR1 and CDR2: MGHDK and SYGVNS. This CDR3 is 15 amino acids long. CDR3 in amino acids: CASSLNTGVWTEAFF. In DNA form, the CDR3 reads TGTGCCAGCTCTCTTAACACAGGGGTGTGGACTGAAGCTTTCTTT.

This clonotype was picked up a small number of times. The V call is TRBV7-2, the J call TRBJ2-5; D tentatively reads TRBD1 or TRBD2 (5 bases each). Germline-derived CDR1 and CDR2 are SGHTA and FQGNSA. The CDR3 is made up of 14 amino acids. Trimming removed 4 bases from V and 1 base from J, with 10 bases in between. The DNA for the CDR3 is TGTGCCAGCAGCTCGGGACCGATCCAAGAGACCCAGTACTTC. Translation gives CASSSGPIQETQYF.

The V gene is TRBV19, the J gene TRBJ2-6; no firm D call. Trimming stripped 5 bases from V and 2 bases from J, with 13 bases between. This CDR3 is 16 amino acids long. Germline lookup yields CDR1 LNHDA and CDR2 SQIVND (reference sequence). CDR3 bases: TGTGCCAGTAGTTCCCCCCAGACCCCTGGGGCCAACGTCCTGACTTTC. Its translation: CASSSPQTPGANVLTF. The variable domain in full, with the rest retrieved from reference TRBV19 and TRBJ2-6, is DGGITQSPKYLFRKEGQNVTLSCEQNLNHDAMYWYRQDPGQGLRLIYYSQIVNDFQKGDIAEGYSVSREKKESFPLTVTSAQKNPTAFYLCASSSPQTPGANVLTFGAGSRLTVL.

The gene calls are TRBV3-1 and TRBJ1-6; a weak D match, TRBD1 (5 bases). This CDR3 comprises 14 residues. V lost 1 base, J lost 9 bases, and 10 bases lay in between. Germline-derived CDR1 and CDR2 are LGHDT and YNNKEL (reference sequence). CDR3 protein: CASSQVRGGSPLHF. The CDR3 DNA sequence: TGTGCCAGCAGCCAAGTAAGGGGTGGTTCACCCCTCCACTTT.

This clonotype appeared a few times. The V call is TRBV30, the J call TRBJ2-2; perhaps TRBD1 as D (5 bases). The CDR3 totals 15 residues. Trimming removed 6 bases from V and 0 bases from J, with 14 bases in between. CDR1 GTSNPN and CDR2 SVGIG come from the germline V gene (reference sequence). This CDR3 is CACPGAASNTGELFF. The CDR3 DNA follows: TGTGCCTGCCCTGGGGCAGCATCGAACACCGGGGAGCTGTTTTTT.

This chain links TRBV7-9 with TRBJ2-3, with 8 bases fitting TRBD2. V shed 4 bases, J shed 1 base, and the junction held 13 bases outside the gene matches. The germline V gene encodes CDR1 SEHNR and CDR2 FQNEAQ (reference sequence). The CDR3 covers 18 residues. The CDR3 is CASSSPPGAGEGTDTQYF. The CDR3 nucleotides are TGTGCCAGCAGCTCCCCACCCGGAGCGGGGGAAGGCACAGATACGCAGTATTTT.

The chain recombines TRBV5-1 with TRBJ1-1, with TRBD1 matching 7 bases. Trimming cost V 4 bases and J 7 bases; bases outside gene matches: 7. Per the germline V gene, CDR1 is SGHRS and CDR2 is YFSETQ. This CDR3 is 13 amino acids long. The CDR3 coding sequence is TGCGCCAGCAGCCCGGTCGACAGGGTTGAAGCTTTCTTT. This sequence encodes CASSPVDRVEAFF. Drawing the rest from reference TRBV5-1 and TRBJ1-1, the complete variable domain is KAGVTQTPRYLIKTRGQQVTLSCSPISGHRSVSWYQQTPGQGLQFLFEYFSETQRNKGNFPGRFSGRQFSNSRSEMNVSTLELGDSALYLCASSPVDRVEAFFGQGTRLTVV.

The V and J genes are TRBV5-5 and TRBJ2-1, with D uncertain. Germline CDR1 and CDR2: SGHKS and YYEKEE (reference sequence). This CDR3 region has 14 residues. The ends were cut back, 0 bases at V and 9 bases at J, with 13 bases in the middle. The CDR3 loop is CASSLVVSPSEQFF. The CDR3 region has the DNA TGTGCCAGCAGCTTGGTGGTTAGCCCGAGTGAGCAGTTCTTC. The complete variable domain, with remaining parts taken from reference TRBV5-5 and TRBJ2-1, reads DAGVTQSPTHLIKTRGQQVTLRCSPISGHKSVSWYQQVLGQGPQFIFQYYEKEERGRGNFPDRFSARQFPNYSSELNVNALLLGDSALYLCASSLVVSPSEQFFGPGTRLTVL.

The V and J genes are TRBV12-3 or TRBV12-4 and TRBJ2-7; possibly TRBD2 for D (6 bases). The V end was cut by 4 bases, the J end by 0 bases, with 7 bases between. This CDR3 has 13 amino acids. This CDR3 is CASSWRGSYEQYF. DNA of the CDR3: TGTGCCAGCAGTTGGCGGGGCTCCTACGAGCAGTACTTC.

The chain links TRBV7-3 to TRBJ2-6, with D tentatively TRBD1 or TRBD2 (5 bases each). There are 16 residues in the CDR3. V was shortened by 5 bases and J by 0 bases, with 11 bases between the two germline ends. Germline CDR1 and CDR2: SGHTA and FQGTGA. CDR3 coding DNA: TGTGCCAGCAGCCGGGACGGAAACTCTGGGGCCAACGTCCTGACTTTC. Protein: CASSRDGNSGANVLTF.

This clonotype has more than one count but fewer than ten. The rearrangement joins TRBV4-1 to TRBJ2-4; 8 bases match TRBD1. The CDR3 contains 16 residues. The germline V gene encodes CDR1 MGHRA and CDR2 YSYEKL. J was trimmed by 7 bases and V by 0 bases; bases with no gene match: 8. The CDR3 sequence is CASSQDSRTGWNIQYF. CDR3 bases: TGCGCCAGCAGCCAAGATTCGAGGACAGGGTGGAACATTCAGTACTTC.

This clonotype appeared a few times. The chain couples TRBV12-3 or TRBV12-4 to TRBJ2-1; the D call may be TRBD1 or TRBD2 (6 bases each). The V end was cut by 3 bases, the J end by 8 bases, with 20 bases between. CDR3 length: 16 amino acids. In DNA, the CDR3 is TGTGCCAGCAGTTTTGGTCCGGGGGCGGGTCGGGATGAGCAGTTCTTC. Its protein product is CASSFGPGAGRDEQFF.

This chain links TRBV27 with TRBJ2-1; 9 bases match TRBD1. Germline CDR1 is MNHEY and CDR2 is SMNVEV (reference sequence). The CDR3 is made up of 14 amino acids. Trimming removed 5 bases from V and 8 bases from J; junction bases left unmatched: 7. CDR3 DNA sequence: TGTGCCAGCAGTCCGGGACAGGGTTTTCATGAGCAGTTCTTC. Amino acids: CASSPGQGFHEQFF.

This clonotype was detected ten times or more. The chain uses TRBV6-6 and TRBJ2-5; D is uncertain. The CDR3 spans 12 residues. Germline CDR1 MNHNY, CDR2 SVGAGI (reference sequence). V was shortened by 2 bases and J by 5 bases, with 6 bases between the two germline ends. CDR3 sequence (DNA): TGTGCCAGCAGTTACGTGGGGGAGACCCAGTACTTC. This encodes CASSYVGETQYF.